This is a list of T cell receptor beta chains from one sample in a study of CD8 T cells in ankylosing spondylitis. TCRdb passed the 5' RACE reads through MiXCR, listing each CDR3 protein once. The table records a few hundred thousand distinct CDR3 sequences, 6.5% to 10% of them present only once. Specimen: blood, either unsorted or a sorted T cell fraction (not recorded which). The receptors here all came from a male donor with ankylosing spondylitis. CDR3s include the opening cysteine and the closing phenylalanine or tryptophan. D genes are given only for firm matches. Rows give clone size only sometimes, using once, few, many, or a class for an expanded clone.

V gene,D gene,clone size,J gene,CDR3 protein,CDR3 DNA
TRBV7-9,NA,many,TRBJ1-3,CASSHDTSGNTIYF,TGTGCCAGCAGCCACGACACCTCTGGAAACACCATATATTTT
TRBV5-6,NA,NA,TRBJ1-5,CAISLSLSGQFKDQPQHF,TGTGCCATCAGCTTGTCCCTGAGCGGACAGTTTAAGGATCAGCCCCAGCATTTT
TRBV10-3,NA,NA,TRBJ2-3,CAISESSDGGDTQYF,TGTGCCATCAGTGAGTCGAGCGATGGGGGAGATACGCAGTATTTT
TRBV5-1,NA,few,TRBJ2-5,CASSLVARTGGETQYF,TGCGCCAGCAGCTTGGTCGCGCGGACCGGGGGAGAGACCCAGTACTTC
TRBV25-1,TRBD2,few,TRBJ2-1,CASSRTSGYSYNEQFF,TGTGCCAGCAGCAGGACTAGCGGGTACTCCTACAATGAGCAGTTCTTC
TRBV20-1,TRBD2,NA,TRBJ2-7,CSAASGTPPYEQYF,TGCAGTGCCGCCAGCGGGACCCCACCATACGAGCAGTACTTC
TRBV6-1,TRBD2,few,TRBJ2-2,CASSGTRGSGELFF,TGTGCCAGCAGCGGGACTAGGGGGTCCGGGGAGCTGTTTTTT
TRBV27,NA,NA,TRBJ1-1,CASGVNTEAFF,TGTGCCAGCGGGGTGAACACTGAAGCTTTCTTT
TRBV28,NA,few,TRBJ2-7,CASSFQRGSYEQYF,TGTGCCAGCAGTTTCCAGCGAGGTTCCTACGAGCAGTACTTC
TRBV7-2,NA,NA,TRBJ1-6,CASSLALGRRNSPLHF,TGTGCCAGCAGCTTAGCGTTGGGGCGGAGAAATTCACCCCTCCACTTT
TRBV5-1,TRBD1,many,TRBJ2-3,CASSERTGRNTDTQYF,TGCGCCAGCAGCGAGAGGACAGGCCGAAACACAGATACGCAGTATTTT
TRBV29-1,TRBD2,NA,TRBJ2-1,CSVRRTSGLNNEQFF,TGCAGCGTCCGCAGGACTAGCGGGCTCAACAATGAGCAGTTCTTC
TRBV30,NA,once,TRBJ2-7,CAWSGNVYEQYF,TGTGCCTGGAGTGGCAACGTCTACGAGCAGTACTTC
TRBV29-1,NA,NA,TRBJ1-1,CSVMKQGNTEAFF,TGCAGCGTAATGAAACAGGGGAACACTGAAGCTTTCTTT
TRBV7-9,NA,few,TRBJ2-1,CASSLGRGRALDEQFF,TGTGCCAGCAGCTTAGGAAGGGGGAGGGCCTTAGATGAGCAGTTCTTC
TRBV28,NA,few,TRBJ1-5,CASTTSNQPQHF,TGTGCCAGCACTACTAGCAATCAGCCCCAGCATTTT
TRBV4-1,TRBD1,many,TRBJ2-5,CASRGDRVEETQYF,TGCGCCAGCAGGGGGGACAGGGTTGAAGAGACCCAGTACTTC
TRBV11-2,NA,NA,TRBJ1-1,CASSKGVGTEAFF,TGTGCCAGCAGCAAAGGGGTAGGCACTGAAGCTTTCTTT
TRBV5-1,NA,many,TRBJ1-2,CASSPGGIEDYGYTF,TGCGCCAGCAGCCCCGGAGGGATTGAGGACTATGGCTACACCTTC
TRBV3-1,NA,NA,TRBJ2-5,CASSQSSLQETQYF,TGTGCCAGCAGCCAATCCTCTCTCCAAGAGACCCAGTACTTC
TRBV4-2,TRBD2,NA,TRBJ2-7,CASSIVLAGAYEQYF,TGTGCCAGCAGCATCGTGCTAGCGGGGGCCTACGAGCAGTACTTC
TRBV6-5,TRBD1,few,TRBJ2-5,CASSYSPGTGGFKTQYF,TGTGCCAGCAGTTACTCGCCGGGGACAGGGGGTTTTAAGACCCAGTACTTC
TRBV5-1,TRBD1,many,TRBJ2-7,CASSLLQGASYEQYF,TGCGCCAGCAGCTTATTACAGGGGGCCTCCTACGAGCAGTACTTC
TRBV6-5,TRBD1,few,TRBJ2-7,CASSYSWTGGHYEQYF,TGTGCCAGCAGTTACTCCTGGACAGGGGGCCACTACGAGCAGTACTTC
TRBV10-3,NA,NA,TRBJ2-2,CAIRLRVRTGELFF,TGTGCCATCAGACTAAGGGTGCGCACCGGGGAGCTGTTTTTT
TRBV24-1,TRBD1,NA,TRBJ2-3,CATSDPRTGGTDTQYF,TGTGCCACCAGTGACCCACGGACAGGCGGCACAGATACGCAGTATTTT
TRBV30,NA,few,TRBJ1-1,CAWRTGNTEAFF,TGTGCCTGGAGGACCGGGAACACTGAAGCTTTCTTT
TRBV19,NA,NA,TRBJ2-1,CASSSGGTATRFF,TGTGCCAGTAGTTCTGGAGGGACGGCCACAAGGTTCTTC
TRBV11-2,NA,few,TRBJ2-6,CASSFGVGRRSGANVLTF,TGTGCCAGCAGCTTTGGAGTGGGACGTCGCTCTGGGGCCAACGTCCTGACTTTC
TRBV10-3,NA,many,TRBJ2-5,CAISDGDGLQETQYF,TGTGCCATCAGTGATGGGGACGGTCTACAAGAGACCCAGTACTTC
TRBV28,TRBD1,few,TRBJ2-7,CASSLLTGAEDEQYF,TGTGCCAGCAGTTTATTGACAGGGGCAGAGGACGAGCAGTACTTC
TRBV5-1,TRBD1,once,TRBJ2-1,CASSLGQGRDEQFF,TGCGCCAGCAGCTTGGGACAGGGAAGGGATGAGCAGTTCTTC
TRBV20-1,TRBD2,few,TRBJ2-7,CSAESGTSYEQYF,TGCAGTGCCGAGAGTGGGACTAGCTACGAGCAGTACTTC
TRBV7-8,NA,few,TRBJ1-5,CASSPTDYNQPQHF,TGTGCCAGCAGCCCGACAGACTACAATCAGCCCCAGCATTTT
TRBV19,NA,few,TRBJ1-2,CASSSGAHNYAGYTF,TGTGCCAGTAGTAGCGGGGCGCATAACTATGCGGGCTACACCTTC
TRBV20-1,NA,few,TRBJ1-5,CSASRLPGRSNQPQHF,TGCAGTGCTAGTAGGCTGCCCGGTCGTAGCAATCAGCCCCAGCATTTT
TRBV7-6,NA,few,TRBJ2-5,CASSQTVREETQYF,TGTGCCAGCAGCCAGACAGTCAGGGAAGAGACCCAGTACTTC
TRBV20-1,NA,many,TRBJ2-5,CSAAWGRETQYF,TGCAGTGCTGCCTGGGGTAGGGAGACCCAGTACTTC
TRBV29-1,NA,many,TRBJ1-1,CSVDWATEAFF,TGCAGCGTTGATTGGGCGACTGAAGCTTTCTTT
TRBV6-2/TRBV6-3,NA,NA,TRBJ2-7,CASRATGSEQYF,TGTGCCAGCAGGGCTACAGGGAGCGAGCAGTACTTC
TRBV29-1,NA,many,TRBJ2-1,CSVEGEGSYNEQFF,TGCAGCGTTGAGGGGGAAGGGTCCTACAATGAGCAGTTCTTC
TRBV5-1,TRBD1,few,TRBJ1-1,CASSQNPGQGMLFF,TGCGCCAGCAGCCAAAATCCGGGACAGGGAATGTTATTCTTT